One and the same sample provided the 21 T cell receptor beta chains below, sequenced in a study of blood T cell repertoires in COVID-19 (dated by TCRdb to about 2020). Libraries were made using the immunoSEQ multiplex PCR assay. The immuneACCESS repertoire file appears here via TCRdb, limited to in-frame rearrangements. These files lack a portion of the clones; in checked studies, under half of the deficit traces to unresolved V genes, and the cause of the others is not known. The sample table records a few hundred thousand clones; 89% of these occur just once. The ten largest clones add up to 8% to 10% of the sample. The sequenced material came from PBMCs or T cells enriched from blood (not recorded which). The source of these receptors is a woman aged 40 to 49 who had recovered from COVID-19.

The chain uses TRBV21-1 and TRBJ2-2; the D segment call TRBD1 is taken from the table without a DNA check. TRBV21-1 is a pseudogene segment. The CDR3 contains 17 residues. The CDR3 loop is CASSKDGWTGGTGELFF. CDR3 nucleotide sequence: TGTGCCAGCAGCAAAGATGGATGGACAGGGGGAACCGGGGAGCTGTTTTTT.

The table lists this clone with a count of one. The V call is TRBV6-5, the J call TRBJ1-1, with a possible D match to TRBD1 (5 bases). The CDR3 runs 12 residues. CDR1 MNHEY and CDR2 SVGAGI come from the germline V gene. Trimming cost V 7 bases and J 6 bases, with 12 bases left between them. CDR3 protein: CASNRFSAEAFF. The CDR3 DNA reads as TGTGCCAGCAACAGGTTTTCGGCTGAAGCTTTCTTT.

V and J are TRBV3-1 (or the pseudogene TRBV3-2) and TRBJ2-1, with 11 positions matching TRBD2. This CDR3 region has 14 residues. J lost 7 bases, V lost 4 bases, and 3 bases had no gene match. In germline, CDR1 is LGHDT, CDR2 YNNKEL (reference sequence). The CDR3 spells CASSLLAGGNEQFF. The CDR3 DNA is TGTGCCAGCAGCCTTTTAGCGGGGGGGAATGAGCAGTTCTTC.

The chain carries TRBV6-5 and TRBJ2-1, with 7 bases identical to TRBD2. Germline V CDR1 and CDR2: MNHEY, SVGAGI. Trimming cost V 0 bases and J 7 bases; bases outside gene matches: 6. The CDR3 has 15 residues. The CDR3 DNA reads as TGTGCCAGCAGTTACTCGGCTAGCGGACGGAATGAGCAGTTCTTC. Residues: CASSYSASGRNEQFF.

This clone was counted a single time. V gene TRBV6-2 or TRBV6-3 combines with J gene TRBJ2-5; 8 bases map to TRBD1. CDR1 is MNHEY, CDR2 SVGEGT, per germline. V trimming: 5 bases; J trimming: 2 bases; junction bases outside the gene matches: 19. The CDR3 extends over 19 amino acids. CDR3 loop: CASSGQGVRWLALQETQYF. Here the CDR3 DNA reads TGTGCCAGCAGTGGACAGGGTGTCAGGTGGCTAGCTTTACAAGAGACCCAGTACTTC.

The rearrangement uses TRBV4-3 and TRBJ2-2; 7 nucleotides align to TRBD1. V lost 3 bases and J lost 3; bases outside the gene matches: 10. The germline CDR1 and CDR2 sequences are LGHNA and YSLEER. There are 17 residues in the CDR3. The CDR3 protein is CASSHASPGGHTGELFF. The CDR3 DNA reads TGCGCCAGCAGCCATGCTAGCCCAGGGGGTCACACCGGGGAGCTGTTTTTT.

The chain is built from TRBV27 and TRBJ2-7; D might be TRBD1 (5 bases). CDR1 is MNHEY, CDR2 SMNVEV, per germline (reference sequence). The germline V and J ends were trimmed by 2 bases and 6 bases, with 11 bases remaining between them. The CDR3 consists of 13 residues. The CDR3, as DNA: TGTGCCAGCAGTTTAGGGGTAGGGGTCGAGCAGTACTTC. Residues: CASSLGVGVEQYF.

This chain uses TRBV5-1 with TRBJ1-6; D gene ambiguous. The CDR3 consists of 15 residues. V shed 1 base and J shed 2 bases, with 7 bases lying between them. CDR1 is SGHRS and CDR2 is YFSETQ in the germline V gene. The CDR3 region has the DNA TGCGCCAGCAGCTTGACAGACCCCTATAATTCACCCCTCCACTTT. Translating gives CASSLTDPYNSPLHF.

The rearrangement uses TRBV3-1 (or the pseudogene TRBV3-2) and TRBJ1-4, with D unclear. CDR1 is LGHDT, CDR2 YNNKEL, per germline (reference sequence). This CDR3 comprises 14 residues. With 0 bases removed from V and 7 bases from J, the gap between germline ends came to 9 bases. CDR3 protein: CASSQESRSEKLFF. The CDR3 nucleotides are TGTGCCAGCAGCCAAGAGAGCAGGTCTGAAAAACTGTTTTTT.

This rearrangement joins TRBV2 to TRBJ1-4; 11 bases agree with TRBD1. V was clipped by 10 bases and J by 2 bases; unmatched bases: 9. The CDR3 runs to 16 residues. CDR1 is SNHLY and CDR2 is FYNNEI in the germline V gene. Here the CDR3 DNA reads TGTGCCACCCAAAGTGGACAGGGGGCGACTAATGAAAAACTGTTTTTT. Protein product: CATQSGQGATNEKLFF. The variable domain in full, completed from reference TRBV2 and TRBJ1-4, reads EPEVTQTPSHQVTQMGQEVILRCVPISNHLYFYWYRQILGQKVEFLVSFYNNEISEKSEIFDDQFSVERPDGSNFTLKIRSTKLEDSAMYFCATQSGQGATNEKLFFGSGTQLSVL.

The V call is TRBV3-1 (or the pseudogene TRBV3-2), the J call TRBJ1-5, with no clear D. Germline V lookup: CDR1 LGHDT, CDR2 YNNKEL (reference sequence). V was trimmed by 0 bases and J by 4 bases, leaving 10 bases between them. The CDR3 runs 15 residues. CDR3 nucleotide sequence: TGTGCCAGCAGCCAAGATGGGCGCAAAAATCAGCCCCAGCATTTT. The encoded protein is CASSQDGRKNQPQHF.

This chain connects TRBV6-5 to TRBJ1-4, with TRBD1 as a possible D gene (5 bases). CDR1 MNHEY and CDR2 SVGAGI come from the germline V gene. The CDR3 covers 13 residues. The V gene lost 2 bases and the J gene lost 8 bases, with 9 bases spanning the gap. The CDR3 here is CASSYIWTEKLFF. In DNA form, the CDR3 reads TGTGCCAGCAGTTACATATGGACAGAAAAACTGTTTTTT.

V and J are TRBV5-8 and TRBJ1-3, with a tentative D call TRBD1 (6 bases). Between the trimmed V and J ends, which lost 2 bases and 4 bases, there was a span of 13 bases. Germline lookup yields CDR1 SGHTS and CDR2 YDEGEE. The CDR3 spans 15 residues. The CDR3 DNA sequence: TGTGCCAGCAGCTTCGTTTGGGGGGGCGGAAACACCATATATTTT. Translation gives CASSFVWGGGNTIYF.

This rearrangement joins TRBV2 to TRBJ2-2, with TRBD2 matching 12 bases. Germline V gene lookup returns CDR1 SNHLY and CDR2 FYNNEI. Trimming removed 10 bases from V and 4 bases from J; junction bases left unmatched: 10. CDR3 size: 16 residues. CDR3 DNA sequence: TGTGCCACCCACCGACTAGCGGGGGCGGTCACCGGGGAGCTGTTTTTT. Translation: CATHRLAGAVTGELFF. The full variable domain, completed using reference TRBV2 and TRBJ2-2, is EPEVTQTPSHQVTQMGQEVILRCVPISNHLYFYWYRQILGQKVEFLVSFYNNEISEKSEIFDDQFSVERPDGSNFTLKIRSTKLEDSAMYFCATHRLAGAVTGELFFGEGSRLTVL.

The chain carries TRBV5-4 and TRBJ2-7, with 7 bases matching TRBD1. In germline, CDR1 is SGHNT, CDR2 YYREEE (reference sequence). The J segment lost 3 bases and the V segment lost 0 bases, leaving 3 bases of the junction unmatched. CDR3 length: 14 amino acids. In nucleotides, the CDR3 is TGTGCCAGCAGCTTGGGGACAGGCTTCTACGAGCAGTACTTC. Translation gives CASSLGTGFYEQYF.

The rearrangement joins TRBV5-6 to TRBJ1-2; D unresolved. Trimming stripped 3 bases from V and 8 bases from J, with 8 bases between. Per germline, CDR1 SGHDT and CDR2 YYEEEE. The CDR3 is 11 amino acids. CDR3 bases: TGTGCCAGCAGCTGGGGAGGAGGCTACACCTTC. Its protein is CASSWGGGYTF.

The rearrangement uses TRBV3-1 (or the pseudogene TRBV3-2) and TRBJ2-3, with TRBD2 as a possible D gene (5 bases). Germline V gene lookup returns CDR1 LGHDT and CDR2 YNNKEL (reference sequence). Trimming pared 2 bases from V and 2 bases from J, leaving 8 bases between. The CDR3 is 14 residues long. The CDR3 region is CASSQTGNTDTQYF. The CDR3 DNA sequence: TGTGCCAGCAGCCAAACCGGGAACACAGATACGCAGTATTTT.

This chain joins TRBV19 and TRBJ2-7; D possibly corresponds to TRBD1 (5 bases). Germline V gene sequence: CDR1 LNHDA, CDR2 SQIVND (reference sequence). This CDR3 spans 14 amino acids. V dropped 4 bases and J dropped 0 bases, with 10 bases sitting between them. The CDR3 region has the DNA TGTGCCAGTAGTAAAACAGGCAGCTCCTACGAGCAGTACTTC. This translates into CASSKTGSSYEQYF.

In the case of this clone: At the DNA level, this CDR3 is encoded by other sequences in the same sample as well. CDR3 in amino acids: CASSLRENIQYF. Written as DNA, the CDR3 is TGTGCCAGCAGTTTAAGAGAAAACATTCAGTACTTC. This rearrangement joins TRBV28 to TRBJ2-4; D gene ambiguous. CDR1 is MDHEN and CDR2 is SYDVKM in the germline V gene. V dropped 2 bases and J dropped 5 bases, with 4 bases sitting between them. The CDR3 consists of 12 residues.

The chain has TRBV7-3 and TRBJ2-2; 7 bases line up with TRBD1. This CDR3 contains 15 residues. The V segment lost 5 bases and the J segment 6 bases; nucleotides outside the gene matches: 9. Germline V gene sequence: CDR1 SGHTA, CDR2 FQGTGA. The CDR3 DNA sequence: TGTGCCAGCAGCCCGCAGGGGGTGTCGGCCGGGGAGCTGTTTTTT. This codes for CASSPQGVSAGELFF.

This sequence joins TRBV27 and TRBJ2-7; D is possibly TRBD1 (6 bases). This CDR3 comprises 15 residues. V lost 6 bases and J lost 4, with 19 bases in between. CDR1 is MNHEY and CDR2 is SMNVEV in the germline V gene (reference sequence). CDR3 loop: CASSFTSTGGYEQYF. The CDR3 DNA reads as TGTGCCAGCAGCTTCACCTCGACAGGAGGTTACGAGCAGTACTTC.